Listed here are 11 T cell receptor beta chains from one sample, sequenced in a study of blood T cell repertoires in COVID-19 (dated by TCRdb to 2018 to 2021). The method was the immunoSEQ multiplex PCR assay. TCRdb limited this immuneACCESS table to in-frame rearrangements with V and J called. A share of clones is missing; checked studies link under half to unresolved V genes, and the rest is unexplained. This sample has more than 250,000 clones in its table, and about nine tenths of those were observed once. Of the sample, 1% falls within the top ten clones. Sequenced sample: peripheral blood. These TCRs come from a man aged 50 to 59 with active or convalescent COVID-19.

Only a few counts were recorded for this clone. Other DNA sequences in the sample encode the same CDR3. The chain couples TRBV9 to TRBJ1-1; 10 bases are shared with TRBD1. CDR3 size: 15 residues. V was clipped by 0 bases and J by 3 bases; unmatched bases: 2. The germline gives CDR1 SGDLS, CDR2 YYNGEE. The CDR3 nucleotides are TGTGCCAGCAGCGTAGTGGGGACAGGGGACACTGAAGCTTTCTTT. Translating it yields CASSVVGTGDTEAFF.

This rearrangement joins TRBV4-1 to TRBJ2-1; the match to TRBD2 covers 11 bases. Germline CDR1 and CDR2: MGHRA and YSYEKL. After removal of 4 bases from V and 7 bases from J, the junction contained 12 bases not matched to a gene. The CDR3 has 17 amino acids. In DNA form, the CDR3 reads TGCGCCAGCAGCCGAGAAACCGGGACTAGCGGTAGGAATGAGCAGTTCTTC. Translation gives CASSRETGTSGRNEQFF.

The V gene is TRBV3-1 (or the pseudogene TRBV3-2), the J gene TRBJ1-6; 11 bases match TRBD1. Trimming cost V 4 bases and J 8 bases; bases outside gene matches: 10. The CDR3 runs to 17 residues. Germline V gives CDR1 LGHDT, CDR2 YNNKEL (reference sequence). Here the CDR3 reads CASSPTWTGGKYSPLHF. The CDR3 DNA sequence: TGTGCCAGCAGCCCGACCTGGACAGGGGGCAAATATTCACCCCTCCACTTT.

The V and J genes are TRBV5-5 and TRBJ1-5; D gene ambiguous. The CDR3 is made up of 16 amino acids. The germline V and J ends were trimmed by 0 bases and 0 bases, with 10 bases remaining between them. Per germline, CDR1 SGHKS and CDR2 YYEKEE (reference sequence). For the CDR3, the DNA is TGTGCCAGCAGCTTGGAACAGATTTATAGCAATCAGCCCCAGCATTTT. Amino acids: CASSLEQIYSNQPQHF.

V usage is TRBV6-5 and J usage is TRBJ1-5, with TRBD1 matching over 9 bases. CDR1 and CDR2 (germline): MNHEY, SVGAGI. V trimming: 6 bases; J trimming: 6 bases; junction bases outside the gene matches: 9. The CDR3 runs to 15 residues. The CDR3 is CASRRTGTGSQPQHF. The CDR3 coding sequence is TGTGCCAGCAGGCGGACCGGGACAGGGAGTCAGCCCCAGCATTTT.

This clone was found a few times. The V and J genes are TRBV7-2 and TRBJ1-5, with TRBD1 as a possible D gene (5 bases). The CDR3 contains 16 residues. Germline loops: CDR1 SGHTA, CDR2 FQGNSA. The V gene lost 0 bases and the J gene lost 3 bases, with 12 bases spanning the gap. The CDR3 spells CASSLAWGRDNQPQHF. CDR3 coding DNA: TGTGCCAGCAGCTTAGCGTGGGGCAGGGACAATCAGCCCCAGCATTTT.

This clone was observed a single time. CDR3 sequence: CASSPAGSPNYGYTF. CDR3 in DNA: TGTGCCAGCAGCCCCGCGGGCAGCCCAAACTATGGCTACACCTTC. This sequence joins TRBV7-2 and TRBJ1-2; no clear D. CDR3 size: 15 residues. V was shortened by 5 bases and J by 2 bases, with 15 bases between the two germline ends. The germline gives CDR1 SGHTA, CDR2 FQGNSA.

This clone has a single count. The rearrangement links TRBV28 to TRBJ1-4, with a tentative D call TRBD1 (6 bases). Trimming left V 4 bases short and J 7 bases short, with 19 bases between. The CDR3 consists of 16 residues. Per the germline V gene, CDR1 is MDHEN and CDR2 is SYDVKM. The CDR3 loop is CASSSSLGGGFEKLFF. For the CDR3, the DNA is TGTGCCAGCAGTTCGTCCCTTGGGGGCGGGTTTGAAAAACTGTTTTTT.

J is TRBJ1-5 and V is TRBV20-1, with 7 bases fitting TRBD1. Germline trimming cut 3 bases from V and 3 bases from J; bases unmatched to any gene: 5. This CDR3 spans 14 amino acids. The V gene's germline CDR1 is DFQATT and CDR2 SNEGSKA (reference sequence). CDR3 in amino acids: CSASSTGLNQPQHF. CDR3 sequence (DNA): TGCAGTGCTAGTTCGACAGGGCTCAATCAGCCCCAGCATTTT.

The V and J genes are TRBV6-5 and TRBJ2-4, with D tentatively TRBD1 (6 bases). This CDR3 is 14 amino acids long. V was shortened by 6 bases and J by 1 base, with 10 bases between the two germline ends. Germline CDR1 MNHEY, CDR2 SVGAGI. The DNA of the CDR3 is TGTGCCAGCAGCGGAACAGGGGCCAAAAACATTCAGTACTTC. Protein sequence: CASSGTGAKNIQYF.

V gene TRBV27 combines with J gene TRBJ2-3; D may be TRBD1 (5 bases). The V gene lost 0 bases and the J gene lost 3 bases, with 22 bases spanning the gap. Germline V gene sequence: CDR1 MNHEY, CDR2 SMNVEV (reference sequence). The CDR3 runs to 19 residues. The CDR3 DNA is TGTGCCAGCAGTTTATCACAGGTGGTGCTGGGGCGCGGAACAGATACGCAGTATTTT. It codes for CASSLSQVVLGRGTDTQYF.